This T cell receptor beta chain derives from a study of blood T cell repertoires in COVID-19. Study-wide context: PBMCs, B-cell-depleted T cells, or T cells were the source of the cDNA or gDNA that made up the material.

Repertoires were generated with immunoSEQ multiplex PCR, while TCRdb's copy carries only in-frame clones and drops some. The sample shows fewer than 250,000 clones, 80% to 90% of them seen only once. V gave up 4 bases and J gave up 2 bases, with 21 bases separating them. The CDR3 contains 17 residues. Germline-derived CDR1 and CDR2 are SGDLS and YYNGEE. The source is a woman between 40 and 50 years old with acute COVID-19. Sequenced: PBMCs or T cells enriched from blood (not recorded which). This sequence joins TRBV9 and TRBJ2-5; D is perhaps TRBD2 (7 bases). CDR3 bases: TGTGCCAGCAGCCCCCGGCGGGGGCTAGCGGTACAAGAGACCCAGTACTTC. Translation: CASSPRRGLAVQETQYF.